The T cell receptor (beta chain) described here comes from a study of T cell responses to AZD1222 COVID-19 vaccine. Of note for this clone: Its antigen remains unknown.

Trimming pared 1 base from V and 3 bases from J, leaving 10 bases between. The length of the CDR3 is 15 residues. In germline, CDR1 is LNHDA, CDR2 SQIVND (reference sequence). Study results and limitations: Per reports, nearly half of all spike-specific TCRs target regions that are unmutated in variants. Donors were mostly white British, more females; clonal diversity possibly underestimated. Baseline serostatus was positive in only a handful of AZD1222 recipients. Two doses of AZD1222 preceded a rise in Spike-specific TCR breadth and depth.

This table comes from immunoSEQ multiplex PCR, and its TCRdb copy is limited to in-frame clones, with some not included. The profile shows around 120,000 clones, around 89% of them singletons. The sequenced sample was peripheral blood, obtained 28 days after the second AZD1222 dose. The clonotype originates from an adult who received the AZD1222 COVID-19 vaccine. The gene calls are TRBV19 and TRBJ1-5; D ambiguous. In DNA, the CDR3 is TGTGCCAGTAGTATAGGAGACAAGTACAATCAGCCCCAGCATTTT. It is translated as CASSIGDKYNQPQHF.